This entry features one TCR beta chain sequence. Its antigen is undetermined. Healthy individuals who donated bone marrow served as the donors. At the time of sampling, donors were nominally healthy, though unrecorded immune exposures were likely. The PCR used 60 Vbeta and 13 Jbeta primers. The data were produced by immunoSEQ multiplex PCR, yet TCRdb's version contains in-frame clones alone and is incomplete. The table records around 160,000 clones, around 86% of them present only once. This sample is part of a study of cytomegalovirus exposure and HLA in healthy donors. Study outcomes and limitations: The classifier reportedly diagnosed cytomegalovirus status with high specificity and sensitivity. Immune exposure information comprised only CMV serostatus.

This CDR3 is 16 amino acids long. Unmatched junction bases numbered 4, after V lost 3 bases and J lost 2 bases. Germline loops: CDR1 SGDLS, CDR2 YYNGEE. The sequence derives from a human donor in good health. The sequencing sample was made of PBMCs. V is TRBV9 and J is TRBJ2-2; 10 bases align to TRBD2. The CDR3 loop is CASSESGGGNTGELFF. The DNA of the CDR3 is TGTGCCAGCAGCGAAAGCGGGGGGGGTAACACCGGGGAGCTGTTTTTT.